These 7 T cell receptor beta chains originate from one sample sequenced in a study of T cell responses to AZD1222 COVID-19 vaccine. Profiling relied on immunoSEQ multiplex PCR, and the TCRdb table lists in-frame clones only, not all of them. The repertoire has 75,000 to 100,000 clones, 65% to 90% of them found once; the top ten carry approximately 6.8%. Sequences were derived from peripheral blood, sampled on day 0 of AZD1222 vaccination. These receptors originate from an adult in good health.

The V gene is TRBV7-8, the J gene TRBJ1-5; no reliable D call. V was cut by 3 bases and J by 2 bases, with 11 bases left in between. CDR1 is SGHVS and CDR2 is FQNEAQ in the germline V gene. This CDR3 has 15 residues. The chain's CDR3 is CASSFQERGNQPQHF. CDR3 in DNA: TGTGCCAGCAGCTTCCAGGAGAGGGGCAATCAGCCCCAGCATTTT.

This clone was seen a single time. The chain is built from TRBV10-3 and TRBJ2-1; 10 positions agree with TRBD2. V trimming: 10 bases; J trimming: 10 bases; junction bases outside the gene matches: 16. CDR3 length: 15 amino acids. The germline gives CDR1 ENHRY, CDR2 SYGVKD. In DNA form, the CDR3 reads TGTGCCACAGCCGGACAGTACTCTAGCGGGAGCGAGCAGTTCTTC. The encoded protein is CATAGQYSSGSEQFF.

V and J are TRBV19 and TRBJ2-7; 9 nucleotides agree with TRBD1. The CDR3 is made up of 14 amino acids. The trim removed 5 bases at V and 3 bases at J, leaving 5 bases unmatched. Germline V gene sequence: CDR1 LNHDA, CDR2 SQIVND (reference sequence). CDR3 in DNA: TGTGCCAGTAGTCCCTGGGACAGGGACTACGAGCAGTACTTC. This translates into CASSPWDRDYEQYF.

This rearrangement joins TRBV19 to TRBJ1-5; D not certain. The V end lost 5 bases, the J end lost 3 bases, and 8 bases lay between the germline ends. Germline values: CDR1 LNHDA, CDR2 SQIVND (reference sequence). The CDR3 is 13 residues long. The CDR3 DNA follows: TGTGCCAGTAGTGCAGGCCACAATCAGCCCCAGCATTTT. As protein: CASSAGHNQPQHF.

The CDR3 here is CASSLAGLNAEAFF. CDR3 DNA: TGTGCCAGCAGCTTGGCTGGCCTCAACGCTGAAGCTTTCTTT. V is TRBV7-9 and J is TRBJ1-1; D is ambiguous. Looked up from germline, CDR1 is SEHNR and CDR2 is FQNEAQ (reference sequence). The CDR3 is 14 amino acids. V was clipped by 3 bases and J by 6 bases, with 14 bases between them.

The V gene is TRBV18, the J gene TRBJ1-5, with TRBD1 as a possible D gene (5 bases). V lost 8 bases, J lost 2 bases, and 16 bases lay in between. The CDR3 totals 15 residues. Germline V gene sequence: CDR1 KGHSH, CDR2 LQKENI. The CDR3 bases are TGTGCCAGCACAGGCGCGGGTCAGGGCAATCAGCCCCAGCATTTT. Translating gives CASTGAGQGNQPQHF.

This clone occurred once. The chain combines TRBV27 with TRBJ2-7; D remains unclear. CDR1 and CDR2 (germline): MNHEY, SMNVEV (reference sequence). The CDR3 loop spans 12 amino acids. Trimming cost V 1 base and J 12 bases, with 13 bases left between them. The CDR3 protein is CASSLLSAPLYF. The DNA of the CDR3 is TGTGCCAGCAGTTTATTGTCCGCTCCTCTGTACTTC.